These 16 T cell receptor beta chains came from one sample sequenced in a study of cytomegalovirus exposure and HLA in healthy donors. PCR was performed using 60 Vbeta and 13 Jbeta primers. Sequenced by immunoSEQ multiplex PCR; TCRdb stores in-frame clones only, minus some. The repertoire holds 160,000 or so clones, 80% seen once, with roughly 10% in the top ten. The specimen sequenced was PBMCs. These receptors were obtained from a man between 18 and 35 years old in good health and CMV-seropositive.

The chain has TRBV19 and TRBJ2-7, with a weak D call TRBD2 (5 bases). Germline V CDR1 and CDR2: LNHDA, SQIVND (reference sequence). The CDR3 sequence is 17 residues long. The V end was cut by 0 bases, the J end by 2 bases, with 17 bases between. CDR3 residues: CASSIDSIAGKTYEQYF. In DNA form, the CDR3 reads TGTGCCAGTAGTATAGATTCGATTGCCGGGAAAACCTACGAGCAGTACTTC.

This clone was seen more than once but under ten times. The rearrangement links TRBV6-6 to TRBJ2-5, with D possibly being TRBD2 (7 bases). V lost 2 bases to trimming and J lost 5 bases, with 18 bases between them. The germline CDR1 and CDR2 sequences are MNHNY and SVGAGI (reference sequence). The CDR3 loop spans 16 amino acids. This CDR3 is CASSYGRRGLGETQYF. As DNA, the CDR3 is TGTGCCAGCAGTTACGGGCGGCGGGGGCTGGGGGAGACCCAGTACTTC.

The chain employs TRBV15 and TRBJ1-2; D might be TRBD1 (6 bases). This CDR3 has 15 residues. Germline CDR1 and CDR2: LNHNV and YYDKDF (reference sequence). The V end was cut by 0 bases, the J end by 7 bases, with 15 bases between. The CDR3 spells CATSRDRAGASGYTF. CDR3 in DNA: TGTGCCACCAGCAGAGATAGGGCAGGGGCCAGTGGCTACACCTTC.

CDR3 coding DNA: TGTGCCAGCAGCAGAACCCCGGGACAGGAAAATGAAAAACTGTTTTTT. It yields the protein CASSRTPGQENEKLFF. This chain connects TRBV21-1 to TRBJ1-4; the DNA was not compared with TRBD1, the D call given in the table. TRBV21-1 is a recognized pseudogene. CDR3 length: 16 residues.

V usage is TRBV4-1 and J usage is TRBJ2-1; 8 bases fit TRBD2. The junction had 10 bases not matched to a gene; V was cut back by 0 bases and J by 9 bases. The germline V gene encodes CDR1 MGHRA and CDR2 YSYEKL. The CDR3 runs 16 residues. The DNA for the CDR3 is TGCGCCAGCAGCCAAGAAGGACTAGCTCAGAAGGGTGAGCAGTTCTTC. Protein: CASSQEGLAQKGEQFF.

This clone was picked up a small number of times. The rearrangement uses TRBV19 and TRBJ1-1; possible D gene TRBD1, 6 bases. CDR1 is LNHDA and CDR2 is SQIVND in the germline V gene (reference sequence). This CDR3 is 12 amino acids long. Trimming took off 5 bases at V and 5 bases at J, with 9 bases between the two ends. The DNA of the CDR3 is TGTGCCAGTAGTGGGGGCAGGACTGAAGCTTTCTTT. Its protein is CASSGGRTEAFF.

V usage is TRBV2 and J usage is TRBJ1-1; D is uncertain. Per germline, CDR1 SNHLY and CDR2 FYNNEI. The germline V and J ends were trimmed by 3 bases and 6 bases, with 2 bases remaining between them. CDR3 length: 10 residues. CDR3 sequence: CASSDAEAFF. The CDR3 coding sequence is TGTGCCAGCAGTGACGCTGAAGCTTTCTTT. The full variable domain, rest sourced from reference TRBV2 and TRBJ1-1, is EPEVTQTPSHQVTQMGQEVILRCVPISNHLYFYWYRQILGQKVEFLVSFYNNEISEKSEIFDDQFSVERPDGSNFTLKIRSTKLEDSAMYFCASSDAEAFFGQGTRLTVV.

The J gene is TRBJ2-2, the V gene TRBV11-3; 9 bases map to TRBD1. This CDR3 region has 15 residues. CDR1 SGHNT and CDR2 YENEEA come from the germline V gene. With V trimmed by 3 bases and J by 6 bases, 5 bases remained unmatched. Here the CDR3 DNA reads TGTGCCAGCAGCTTCGGGACAGGGAATTCCGGGGAGCTGTTTTTT. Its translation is CASSFGTGNSGELFF.

The CDR3 reads CSVGKLDSPLGDEQFF. As DNA, the CDR3 is TGCAGCGTTGGAAAACTGGACAGCCCCTTAGGCGATGAGCAGTTCTTC. The chain combines TRBV29-1 with TRBJ2-1; TRBD1 might be the D (6 bases). V lost 4 bases to trimming and J lost 8 bases, with 24 bases between them. The CDR3 consists of 16 residues. Germline CDR1 is SQVTM and CDR2 is ANQGSEA.

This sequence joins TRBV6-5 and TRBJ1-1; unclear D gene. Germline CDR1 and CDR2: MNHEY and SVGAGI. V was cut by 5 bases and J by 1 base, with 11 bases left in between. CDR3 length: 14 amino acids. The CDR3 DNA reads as TGTGCCAGCAGTCCCCGGGAGGGGAACACTGAAGCTTTCTTT. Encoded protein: CASSPREGNTEAFF.

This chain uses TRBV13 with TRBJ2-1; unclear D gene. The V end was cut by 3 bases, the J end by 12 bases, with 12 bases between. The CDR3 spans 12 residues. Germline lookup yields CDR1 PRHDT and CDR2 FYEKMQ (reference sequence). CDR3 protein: CASSFRYEAQFF. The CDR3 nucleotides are TGTGCCAGCAGCTTTAGGTACGAGGCGCAGTTCTTC.

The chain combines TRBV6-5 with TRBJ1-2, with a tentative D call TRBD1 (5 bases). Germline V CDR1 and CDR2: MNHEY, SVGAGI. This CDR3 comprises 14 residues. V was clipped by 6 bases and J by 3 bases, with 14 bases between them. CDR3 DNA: TGTGCCAGCAGCCGACAGAAGGGTGACTATGGCTACACCTTC. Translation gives CASSRQKGDYGYTF.

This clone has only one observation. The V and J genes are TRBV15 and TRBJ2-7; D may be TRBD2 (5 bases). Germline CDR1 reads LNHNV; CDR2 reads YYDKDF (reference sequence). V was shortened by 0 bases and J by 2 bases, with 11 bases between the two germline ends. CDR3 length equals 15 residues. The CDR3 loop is CATSRDEGSAYEQYF. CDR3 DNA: TGTGCCACCAGCAGAGATGAAGGTAGCGCCTACGAGCAGTACTTC.

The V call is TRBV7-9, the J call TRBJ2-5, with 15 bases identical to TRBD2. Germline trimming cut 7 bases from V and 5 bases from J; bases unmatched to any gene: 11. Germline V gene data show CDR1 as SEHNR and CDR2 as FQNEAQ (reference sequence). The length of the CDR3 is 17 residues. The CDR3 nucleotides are TGTGCCAGCAACCTCGGACTAGCGGGGGGGCTATCGGAGACCCAGTACTTC. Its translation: CASNLGLAGGLSETQYF.

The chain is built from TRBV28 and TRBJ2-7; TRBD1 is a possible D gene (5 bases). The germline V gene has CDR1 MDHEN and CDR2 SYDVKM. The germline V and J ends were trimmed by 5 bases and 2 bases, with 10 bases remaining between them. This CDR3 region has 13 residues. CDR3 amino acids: CASSPGSAYEQYF. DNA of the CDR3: TGTGCCAGCAGTCCAGGGTCCGCCTACGAGCAGTACTTC.

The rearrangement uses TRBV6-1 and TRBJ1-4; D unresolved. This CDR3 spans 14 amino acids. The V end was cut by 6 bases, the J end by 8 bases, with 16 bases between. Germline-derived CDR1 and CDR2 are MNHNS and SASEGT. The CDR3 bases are TGTGCCAGCAGCGCGGGATTAGCGGTCGAAAAACTGTTTTTT. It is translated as CASSAGLAVEKLFF.